The TCR beta chain described here comes from a study of PD-1 blockade in classical Hodgkin lymphoma. Study context: Each patient was given nivolumab 3 mg/kg through a vein every 2 weeks.

Measured with immunoSEQ multiplex PCR; TCRdb has only the in-frame clones, and not every one. This sample has 80,000 to 100,000 clones; over 85% occur once, and the top ten carry about 2.5%. The patients all showed relapse after autologous stem cell transplantation, while their brentuximab vedotin exposure varied. Germline V gene lookup returns CDR1 SNHLY and CDR2 FYNNEI. The length of the CDR3 is 14 residues. The germline V and J ends were trimmed by 4 bases and 2 bases, with 9 bases remaining between them. Remarks on this clone: Its antigen remains unknown.

General study points: Repertoire difference causes, possibly disease activity or prior therapy, remain undefined. CD4+ TCR diversity, unlike CD8+, rose significantly by C4D1. Diversity similar to that of newly diagnosed patients was seen at baseline in complete responders.

The chain recombines TRBV2 with TRBJ1-5; possibly TRBD1 for D (6 bases). This TCR came from a human donor with classical Hodgkin lymphoma. Sequencing used peripheral blood mononuclear cells (PBMCs), obtained at baseline. For the CDR3, the DNA is TGTGCCAGCAGTGGGACAGTTGGCAATCAGCCCCAGCATTTT. It codes for CASSGTVGNQPQHF.